This T cell receptor (beta chain) is from a study of T cell repertoires in cytomegalovirus infection. Study summary: In public TCR beta signatures, there were indications of both CMV infection and matching HLA type. The study's findings and limits: Cumulative public TCR beta family frequency identified CMV carriers with the relevant HLA. The ex vivo response was dominated by HLA-C-restricted CMV-specific TCR beta clonotypes.

Points on this clonotype: Antigen specificity is unknown.

Trimming left V 1 base short and J 4 bases short, with 13 bases between. CDR3 length: 15 amino acids. The germline V gene has CDR1 MNHNS and CDR2 SASEGT. MiXCR was run by TCRdb on the reads, yielding one entry per CDR3 protein. The sample gives around 800,000 distinct CDR3 sequences, over 25% of which show up once; 9.5% to 15% is in the top ten. The sequence derives from a human donor in good health (CMV status not recorded). Some clones in this sample may be carry-over from other donors' samples. The chain combines TRBV6-1 with TRBJ1-2; possible D gene TRBD1, 6 bases. This specimen was cultured CD8+ T cells from PBMCs, taken from culture after CMV antigen stimulation. The CDR3 sequence: CASSEEGDFFYGYTF. In DNA, the CDR3 is TGTGCCAGCAGTGAAGAGGGGGACTTCTTCTATGGCTACACCTTC.